Listed below are T cell receptor beta chains from one sample, sequenced in a study of blood T cells in healthy people across ages. TCRdb re-called the 5' RACE reads with MiXCR, one entry per CDR3 protein. The data contain just under 900,000 distinct CDR3 sequences, around 28% of them singletons. The sample was blood. The source is a woman aged 80 or older in good health. Both conserved end residues are trimmed from each CDR3. Rows may omit the clone size; those that give it use once, few, many or a size class.

J gene: TRBJ2-5
clone size: few
V gene: TRBV20-1
CDR3 protein: SASIGLSGGAETQY

J gene: TRBJ2-3
clone size: NA
V gene: TRBV6-6
CDR3 protein: ASSSRGGQYTQY

J gene: TRBJ2-3
clone size: NA
V gene: TRBV6-2/TRBV6-3
CDR3 protein: ASSYSSGSPDTQY

J gene: TRBJ2-3
clone size: many
V gene: TRBV11-2
CDR3 protein: ASSLGVLSTDTQY

J gene: TRBJ1-1
clone size: NA
V gene: TRBV6-5
CDR3 protein: ASSLQRTSMNTEAF

J gene: TRBJ2-1
clone size: many
V gene: TRBV7-2
CDR3 protein: ASSLRPAGGYNEQF

J gene: TRBJ1-2
clone size: NA
V gene: TRBV5-8
CDR3 protein: ASSFILGDSLGVYGYT

J gene: TRBJ1-6
clone size: NA
V gene: TRBV7-2
CDR3 protein: ASSLAPLSYNSPLH

J gene: TRBJ2-3
clone size: NA
V gene: TRBV5-1
CDR3 protein: ASSLGAKSTDTQY

J gene: TRBJ2-5
clone size: many
V gene: TRBV3-1
CDR3 protein: ASSFRWEETQY

J gene: TRBJ1-2
clone size: NA
V gene: TRBV19
CDR3 protein: ASSIRQTGRYGYT

J gene: TRBJ2-3
clone size: many
V gene: TRBV27
CDR3 protein: ASSLSGGAQY

J gene: TRBJ2-5
clone size: many
V gene: TRBV6-5
CDR3 protein: ASSYGGGGRQETQY

J gene: TRBJ2-3
clone size: many
V gene: TRBV29-1
CDR3 protein: SVERVRGAKAHPDTQY

J gene: TRBJ2-1
clone size: many
V gene: TRBV29-1
CDR3 protein: SSWTGGGEQF

J gene: TRBJ2-5
clone size: NA
V gene: TRBV5-4
CDR3 protein: ASSLAGGFINEQY

J gene: TRBJ2-1
clone size: NA
V gene: TRBV6-1
CDR3 protein: ASRVRGSYNEQF

J gene: TRBJ2-1
clone size: NA
V gene: TRBV7-2
CDR3 protein: ASTALDRINEQF

J gene: TRBJ1-2
clone size: many
V gene: TRBV6-2/TRBV6-3
CDR3 protein: ASRSGQGMGYGYT

J gene: TRBJ2-1
clone size: NA
V gene: TRBV24-1
CDR3 protein: ATSEGTGRYNEQF

J gene: TRBJ1-5
clone size: few
V gene: TRBV5-1
CDR3 protein: ASSYYRAHNQPQH

J gene: NA
clone size: few
V gene: TRBV12-3/TRBV12-4
CDR3 protein: ASSFEGTSGYNEQY

J gene: TRBJ1-2
clone size: NA
V gene: TRBV7-2
CDR3 protein: ASSLTGVVGYT

J gene: TRBJ1-4
clone size: NA
V gene: TRBV20-1
CDR3 protein: SASSGKGGEKLF

J gene: TRBJ1-2
clone size: few
V gene: TRBV29-1
CDR3 protein: SADLLRKGQGNYGYT

J gene: TRBJ2-5
clone size: many
V gene: TRBV15
CDR3 protein: ATSRKQSQETQY